Following are 23 T cell receptor beta chains from one sample sequenced in a study of CD8+ T cells in alopecia areata. Stated treatment: oral pan-JAK inhibitor, 5-10 mg twice daily. It was cDNA, reverse transcribed from extracted RNA, that served as the sequencing template. Using immunoSEQ multiplex PCR, the repertoire was profiled, and TCRdb retains in-frame clones only, with some absent. Among approximately 200,000 clones listed, approximately 60% were seen once. The input for sequencing was CD4+ T cells sorted from blood, taken at week 4, from a patient treated with tofacitinib. The receptors derive from a human donor with alopecia areata.

The chain combines TRBV29-1 with TRBJ1-2; no reliable D call. CDR3 size: 13 residues. Germline values: CDR1 SQVTM, CDR2 ANQGSEA. The V and J ends lost 1 base and 2 bases respectively, with 8 bases between them. The CDR3 loop is CSVEGGANYGYTF. DNA of the CDR3: TGCAGCGTTGAAGGGGGAGCCAACTATGGCTACACCTTC.

The chain is built from TRBV19 and TRBJ1-1; D gene unclear. CDR3 length equals 13 residues. Trimming removed 7 bases at V and 0 bases at J, with 9 bases between. Germline assignment: CDR1 LNHDA and CDR2 SQIVND (reference sequence). CDR3 amino acids: CASTGRVNTEAFF. The CDR3 DNA follows: TGTGCCAGTACCGGCAGAGTGAACACTGAAGCTTTCTTT. The entire variable domain, with the rest obtained from reference TRBV19 and TRBJ1-1, is as follows: DGGITQSPKYLFRKEGQNVTLSCEQNLNHDAMYWYRQDPGQGLRLIYYSQIVNDFQKGDIAEGYSVSREKKESFPLTVTSAQKNPTAFYLCASTGRVNTEAFFGQGTRLTVV.

The table lists this clone with a few counts. The rearrangement uses TRBV7-2 and TRBJ2-5, with a weak D call TRBD2 (6 bases). V lost 3 bases, J lost 5 bases, and 13 bases lay in between. This CDR3 comprises 14 residues. Germline values: CDR1 SGHTA, CDR2 FQGNSA. This CDR3 is CASSFGQGGETQYF. The CDR3 DNA reads as TGTGCCAGCAGCTTTGGCCAAGGAGGGGAGACCCAGTACTTC.

J is TRBJ2-7 and V is TRBV29-1, with a weak D call TRBD1 (5 bases). CDR3 length: 12 residues. V shed 5 bases and J shed 7 bases, with 15 bases lying between them. Germline CDR1 SQVTM, CDR2 ANQGSEA. CDR3 sequence (DNA): TGCAGCGTTTATGACAGTGCAGGAGAGCAGTACTTC. Its protein product is CSVYDSAGEQYF.

The chain uses TRBV29-1 and TRBJ1-1, with 12 bases matching TRBD1. Germline-derived CDR1 and CDR2 are SQVTM and ANQGSEA. With V trimmed by 3 bases and J by 7 bases, 9 bases remained unmatched. This CDR3 region has 15 residues. For the CDR3, the DNA is TGCAGCGTTGATCGGGACAGGGGGCCGGGTAATGAAGCTTTCTTT. This sequence encodes CSVDRDRGPGNEAFF.

The rearrangement joins TRBV6-7 to TRBJ2-5; unclear D gene. TRBV6-7 carries the ORF label, with uncertain function. The V end was cut by 6 bases, the J end by 3 bases, with 5 bases between. The CDR3 has 11 residues. CDR3: CASREKETQYF. DNA of the CDR3: TGTGCCAGCAGAGAGAAAGAGACCCAGTACTTC.

In DNA, the CDR3 is TGTGCCAGCAGCGTAGCGGGGCAGGGGGCCAACGAGCAGTACTTC. It encodes CASSVAGQGANEQYF. The rearrangement links TRBV9 to TRBJ2-7; TRBD1 matches at 8 bases. The V segment lost 0 bases and the J segment 5 bases; nucleotides outside the gene matches: 7. This CDR3 is built from 15 residues. Germline V lookup: CDR1 SGDLS, CDR2 YYNGEE.

This clone was observed a single time. The chain combines TRBV5-4 with TRBJ2-1; 9 bases are a match to TRBD2. This CDR3 region has 15 residues. Germline CDR1 and CDR2: SGHNT and YYREEE (reference sequence). V dropped 0 bases and J dropped 8; count of bases not matched to a gene: 6. As DNA, the CDR3 is TGTGCCAGCAGCTTGGTAGCGGGGGATGGCCATGAGCAGTTCTTC. This translates into CASSLVAGDGHEQFF.

The chain couples TRBV30 to TRBJ2-7; D possibly corresponds to TRBD2 (5 bases). The CDR3 spans 13 residues. The germline V gene has CDR1 GTSNPN and CDR2 SVGIG (reference sequence). Trimming cost V 4 bases and J 6 bases, with 16 bases left between them. CDR3 DNA sequence: TGTGCCTGGACGAGGGTGATGGGAACCGAGCAGTACTTC. Translating it yields CAWTRVMGTEQYF.

This clone appeared a few times. This rearrangement joins TRBV6-6 to TRBJ1-4; D gene uncertain. Germline V gene sequence: CDR1 MNHNY, CDR2 SVGAGI (reference sequence). The CDR3 is made up of 14 amino acids. V lost 2 bases and J lost 8, with 12 bases in between. Written as DNA, the CDR3 is TGTGCCAGCAGTTACGTCCCTCGAGGGGAAAAACTGTTTTTT. This translates into CASSYVPRGEKLFF.

As regards this clone: Other DNA sequences from this sample encode an identical CDR3 as well. The chain is built from TRBV25-1 and TRBJ1-6, with 9 bases aligning to TRBD1. The germline CDR1 and CDR2 sequences are MGHDK and SYGVNS. The trim removed 5 bases at V and 8 bases at J, leaving 4 bases unmatched. The CDR3 contains 14 residues. The CDR3 protein is CASSLTGGDSPLHF. DNA of the CDR3: TGTGCCAGCAGTTTGACAGGGGGTGATTCACCCCTCCACTTT.

The V gene is TRBV25-1, the J gene TRBJ2-5; 11 bases line up with TRBD1. The CDR3 has 15 amino acids. The V and J ends lost 5 bases and 2 bases, in that order; junction bases with no gene match: 4. Per germline, CDR1 MGHDK and CDR2 SYGVNS. CDR3 coding DNA: TGTGCCAGCAGTCCAGGGACAGGGGGTCAAGAGACCCAGTACTTC. This translates into CASSPGTGGQETQYF.

The rearrangement uses TRBV2 and TRBJ1-1, with D hard to call. The CDR3 length is 11 residues. The V end lost 7 bases, the J end lost 3 bases, and 6 bases lay between the germline ends. In germline, CDR1 is SNHLY, CDR2 FYNNEI. This CDR3 is CASKGYTEAFF. The CDR3 nucleotides are TGTGCCAGCAAGGGTTACACTGAAGCTTTCTTT. Using reference TRBV2 and TRBJ1-1 for the parts outside the CDR3, the full variable domain is EPEVTQTPSHQVTQMGQEVILRCVPISNHLYFYWYRQILGQKVEFLVSFYNNEISEKSEIFDDQFSVERPDGSNFTLKIRSTKLEDSAMYFCASKGYTEAFFGQGTRLTVV.

This chain joins TRBV30 and TRBJ1-6, with D maybe TRBD1 (5 bases). The V end lost 8 bases, the J end lost 7 bases, and 15 bases lay between the germline ends. CDR1 and CDR2 (germline): GTSNPN, SVGIG (reference sequence). The CDR3 totals 13 residues. The CDR3 sequence is CAGNRDYNSPLHF. CDR3 nucleotide sequence: TGTGCCGGAAACCGGGACTACAATTCACCCCTCCACTTT.

The chain has TRBV15 and TRBJ2-7; the D is unclear. The CDR3 extends over 15 amino acids. Per germline, CDR1 LNHNV and CDR2 YYDKDF (reference sequence). The ends were cut back, 2 bases at V and 5 bases at J, with 16 bases in the middle. CDR3 sequence (DNA): TGTGCCACCAGCAGAATAACAGCAAGGCACAACGAGCAGTACTTC. Amino acids: CATSRITARHNEQYF.

This clone showed up just a few times. This chain uses TRBV27 with TRBJ2-1, with D tentatively TRBD2 (6 bases). This CDR3 region has 15 residues. The germline gives CDR1 MNHEY, CDR2 SMNVEV (reference sequence). Trimming pared 3 bases from V and 7 bases from J, leaving 16 bases between. CDR3 residues: CASSFWRDGPNEQFF. Written as DNA, the CDR3 is TGTGCCAGCAGTTTCTGGAGGGACGGACCAAATGAGCAGTTCTTC.

This clone was seen once. V usage is TRBV28 and J usage is TRBJ2-5; D possibly corresponds to TRBD1 (6 bases). There are 15 residues in the CDR3. V was clipped by 8 bases and J by 5 bases, with 21 bases between them. Germline CDR1 MDHEN, CDR2 SYDVKM. CDR3 nucleotide sequence: TGTGCCAGCCATACGATTGGCAGGGGAGAGGAGACCCAGTACTTC. Translated, it gives CASHTIGRGEETQYF.

The CDR3 nucleotides read TGTGCCAGCAGCTTGCCCACAGGCCGTCAGCCCCAGCATTTT. Residues: CASSLPTGRQPQHF. This rearrangement joins TRBV5-6 to TRBJ1-5, with a tentative D call TRBD1 (5 bases). Trimming stripped 1 base from V and 6 bases from J, with 11 bases between. Germline-derived CDR1 and CDR2 are SGHDT and YYEEEE. The CDR3 totals 14 residues.

V gene TRBV7-9 combines with J gene TRBJ2-5; either TRBD1 or TRBD2 may fit D (5 bases each). V was clipped by 3 bases and J by 3 bases, with 11 bases between them. The CDR3 totals 14 residues. Germline V gene data show CDR1 as SEHNR and CDR2 as FQNEAQ (reference sequence). The CDR3 is CASSLQVGEETQYF. The CDR3 DNA reads as TGTGCCAGCAGCTTGCAGGTGGGGGAAGAGACCCAGTACTTC. Full variable domain (rest looked up from reference TRBV7-9 and TRBJ2-5): DTGVSQNPRHKITKRGQNVTFRCDPISEHNRLYWYRQTLGQGPEFLTYFQNEAQLEKSRLLSDRFSAERPKGSFSTLEIQRTEQGDSAMYLCASSLQVGEETQYFGPGTRLLVL.

The chain recombines TRBV11-2 with TRBJ1-2; D gene uncertain. Germline V CDR1 and CDR2: SGHAT, FQNNGV. The CDR3 has 15 amino acids. V lost 0 bases and J lost 3, with 11 bases in between. CDR3 in DNA: TGTGCCAGCAGCTTAGATCCCAGGCAGCACTATGGCTACACCTTC. It codes for CASSLDPRQHYGYTF.

This clone was seen only a few times. CDR3 in amino acids: CASGLGRDSSSYNEQFF. CDR3 DNA: TGTGCTAGTGGTTTGGGCCGGGACTCCTCCTCCTACAATGAGCAGTTCTTC. This chain links TRBV12-5 with TRBJ2-1, with D possibly matching TRBD2 (6 bases). The CDR3 has 17 residues. Trimming stripped 1 base from V and 0 bases from J, with 13 bases between. Germline V lookup: CDR1 LGHNT, CDR2 FRNRAP.

The rearrangement links TRBV30 to TRBJ2-3; D is unclear. Trimming took 0 bases from V and 0 from J, leaving 13 bases between them. The germline V gene has CDR1 GTSNPN and CDR2 SVGIG (reference sequence). The CDR3 loop spans 16 amino acids. In DNA, the CDR3 is TGTGCCTGGAGTGTACGGGTTCACTCTAGCACAGATACGCAGTATTTT. This translates into CAWSVRVHSSTDTQYF.

This clone was observed a handful of times. The V and J genes are TRBV2 and TRBJ2-1; 7 bases map to TRBD1. The CDR3 is made up of 15 amino acids. J was trimmed by 9 bases and V by 5 bases; bases with no gene match: 13. In germline, CDR1 is SNHLY, CDR2 FYNNEI. The chain's CDR3 is CASSNHQTQGSEQFF. The CDR3 coding sequence is TGTGCCAGCAGTAACCACCAAACACAGGGGAGTGAGCAGTTCTTC. Full variable domain (missing parts from reference TRBV2 and TRBJ2-1): EPEVTQTPSHQVTQMGQEVILRCVPISNHLYFYWYRQILGQKVEFLVSFYNNEISEKSEIFDDQFSVERPDGSNFTLKIRSTKLEDSAMYFCASSNHQTQGSEQFFGPGTRLTVL.